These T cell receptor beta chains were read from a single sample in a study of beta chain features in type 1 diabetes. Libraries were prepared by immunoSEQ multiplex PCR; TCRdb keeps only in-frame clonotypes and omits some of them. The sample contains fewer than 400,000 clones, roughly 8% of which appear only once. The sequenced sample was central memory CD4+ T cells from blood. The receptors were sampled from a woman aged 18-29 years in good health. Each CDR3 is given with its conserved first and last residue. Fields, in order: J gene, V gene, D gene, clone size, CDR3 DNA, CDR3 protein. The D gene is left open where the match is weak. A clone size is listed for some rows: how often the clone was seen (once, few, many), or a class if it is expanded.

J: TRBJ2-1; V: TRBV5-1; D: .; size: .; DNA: TGCGCCAGCAGCCCCCTAGCTTTACTCCGCAATGAGCAGTTCTTC; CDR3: CASSPLALLRNEQFF
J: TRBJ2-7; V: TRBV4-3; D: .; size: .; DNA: TGCGCCAGCAGCCAAGATAGCTTTCGGGATTCCTACGAGCAGTACTTC; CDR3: CASSQDSFRDSYEQYF
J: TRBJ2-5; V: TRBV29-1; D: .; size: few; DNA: TGCAGCGTTTTTGCAGGGCAGACCCAGTACTTC; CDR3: CSVFAGQTQYF
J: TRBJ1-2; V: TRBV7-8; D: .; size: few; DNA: TGTGCCAGCAGCTTAGGCAGTTATGGCTACACCTTC; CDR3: CASSLGSYGYTF
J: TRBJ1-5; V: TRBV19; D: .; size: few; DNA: TGTGCCAGTAGTATCGGCAGGGACAATCAGCCCCAGCATTTT; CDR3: CASSIGRDNQPQHF
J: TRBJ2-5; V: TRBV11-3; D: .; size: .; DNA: TGTGCCAGCAGCTTAGGGCCCACCGGGTACCAAGAGACCCAGTACTTC; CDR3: CASSLGPTGYQETQYF
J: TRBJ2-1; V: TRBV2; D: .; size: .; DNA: TGTGCCAGCAGTGACTCTAGCGCCTACAATGAGCAGTTCTTC; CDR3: CASSDSSAYNEQFF
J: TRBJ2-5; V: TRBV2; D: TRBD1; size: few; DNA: TGTGCCAGCAGGACAGGGGGCGGGGAGACCCAGTACTTC; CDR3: CASRTGGGETQYF
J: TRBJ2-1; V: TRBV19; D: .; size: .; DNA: TGTGCCAGTAGTATCTCGGGTAGCTCCTACAATGAGCAGTTCTTC; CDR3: CASSISGSSYNEQFF
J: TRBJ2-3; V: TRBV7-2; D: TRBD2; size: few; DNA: TGTGCCAGCACCCGGGGGGGGTTCGATACGCAGTATTTT; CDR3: CASTRGGFDTQYF
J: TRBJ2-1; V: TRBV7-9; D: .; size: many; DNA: TGTGCCAGCGGGGGCAGAATGGATGAGCAGTTCTTC; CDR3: CASGGRMDEQFF
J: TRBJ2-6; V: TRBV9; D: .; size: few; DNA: TGTGCCAGCAGCGCCCGAAACTCTGGGGCCAACGTCCTGACTTTC; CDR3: CASSARNSGANVLTF
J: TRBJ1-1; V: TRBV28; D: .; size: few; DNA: TGTGCCAGCAGTCCCGGGCAGACATACCCTGAAGCTTTCTTT; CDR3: CASSPGQTYPEAFF
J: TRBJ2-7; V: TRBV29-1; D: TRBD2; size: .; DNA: TGCAGCGTTGAAGATCGGCAGGGAGGGGAGCAGTACTTC; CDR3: CSVEDRQGGEQYF
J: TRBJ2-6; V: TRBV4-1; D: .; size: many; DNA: TGCGCCAGCAGCCAAGGACACTCTGGGGCCAACGTCCTGACTTTC; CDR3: CASSQGHSGANVLTF
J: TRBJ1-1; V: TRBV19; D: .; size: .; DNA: TGTGCCAGTAGCCGCACTACGAGGAAGACTGAAGCTTTCTTT; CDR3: CASSRTTRKTEAFF
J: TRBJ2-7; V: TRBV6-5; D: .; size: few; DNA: TGTGCCAGCAGTTACTCAGCAGGGTCCCCCTACGAGCAGTACTTC; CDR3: CASSYSAGSPYEQYF
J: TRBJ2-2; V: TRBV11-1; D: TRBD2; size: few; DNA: TGTGCCAGCAGCCGGGACTACTCAACCGGGGAGCTGTTTTTT; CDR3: CASSRDYSTGELFF
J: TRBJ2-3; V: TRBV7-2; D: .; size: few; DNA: TGTGCCAGCAGCTTAGTTACAGGGTTGGATACGCAGTATTTT; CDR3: CASSLVTGLDTQYF
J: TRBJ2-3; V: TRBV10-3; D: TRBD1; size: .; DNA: TGTGCCATCAGTGTAGGGGGCCCCACGACAGATACGCAGTATTTT; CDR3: CAISVGGPTTDTQYF
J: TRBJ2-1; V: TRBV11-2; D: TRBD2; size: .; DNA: TGTGCCAGCAGCCCCAGACTAGCGGGAGCCGGCAATGAGCAGTTCTTC; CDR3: CASSPRLAGAGNEQFF
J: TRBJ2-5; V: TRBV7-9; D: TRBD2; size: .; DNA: TGTGCCAGCAGCACCTCGGGACTAGAGGTTGGTCTCGAGACCCAGTACTTC; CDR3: CASSTSGLEVGLETQYF
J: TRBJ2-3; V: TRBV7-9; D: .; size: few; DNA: TGTGCCAGCAGCTTAGCGAAGTCATCGCATGAAGATACGCAGTATTTT; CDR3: CASSLAKSSHEDTQYF
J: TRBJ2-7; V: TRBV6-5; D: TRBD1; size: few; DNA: TGTGCCAGCAGTTCGGGACAGGGTGGCTACGAGCAGTACTTC; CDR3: CASSSGQGGYEQYF
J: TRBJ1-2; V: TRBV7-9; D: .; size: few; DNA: TGTGCCAGCAGCTTAGACGGACTCGGAGGGAATGGCTACACCTTC; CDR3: CASSLDGLGGNGYTF
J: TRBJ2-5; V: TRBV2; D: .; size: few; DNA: TGTGCCAGCACGGACTGGGAAGAGACCCAGTACTTC; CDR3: CASTDWEETQYF
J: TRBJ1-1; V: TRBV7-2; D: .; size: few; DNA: TGTGCCAGCAGTTTAACGGGCCTGAACACTGAAGCTTTCTTT; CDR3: CASSLTGLNTEAFF
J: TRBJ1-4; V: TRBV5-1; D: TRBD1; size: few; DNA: TGCGCCAGCAGCCCGGAGGGAGCAGGGGGTGAAAAACTGTTTTTT; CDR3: CASSPEGAGGEKLFF
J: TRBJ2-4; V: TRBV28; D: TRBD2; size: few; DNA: TGTGCCAGCACCTCGGGACTAGCGGGAGGAGCCAAAAACATTCAGTACTTC; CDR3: CASTSGLAGGAKNIQYF
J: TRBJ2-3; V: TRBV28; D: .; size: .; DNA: TGTGCCAGCACCGCCCGAGGCGGGGGCAATACAGATACGCAGTATTTT; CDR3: CASTARGGGNTDTQYF
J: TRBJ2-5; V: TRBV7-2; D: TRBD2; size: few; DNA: TGTGCCAGCAGCAAGAATGGGGGGGAAGAGACCCAGTACTTC; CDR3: CASSKNGGEETQYF
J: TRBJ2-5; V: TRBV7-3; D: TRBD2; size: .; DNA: TGTGCCAGCAGCCTAGGGTCTAGCGGGAGTGAGACCCAGTACTTC; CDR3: CASSLGSSGSETQYF
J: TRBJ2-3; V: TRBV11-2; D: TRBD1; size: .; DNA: TGTGCCAGCAGCTTAGTCCAGGGGGCTCAAGATACGCAGTATTTT; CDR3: CASSLVQGAQDTQYF
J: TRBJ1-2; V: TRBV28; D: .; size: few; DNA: TGTGCCAGCAGTTGGGCAGACTATGGCTACACCTTC; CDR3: CASSWADYGYTF
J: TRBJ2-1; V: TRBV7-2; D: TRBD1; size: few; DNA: TGTGCCAGCAGCACAGGGACAGGGGGCAGCCATGAGCAGTTCTTC; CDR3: CASSTGTGGSHEQFF
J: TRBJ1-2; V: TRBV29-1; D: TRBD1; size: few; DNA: TGCAGCGTGAGTGGACAGGGCGATGGCTACACCTTC; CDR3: CSVSGQGDGYTF
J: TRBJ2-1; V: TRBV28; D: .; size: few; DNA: TGTGCCAGCAGTTTATCTTCCCCCCCTACTGAGCAGTTCTTC; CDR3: CASSLSSPPTEQFF
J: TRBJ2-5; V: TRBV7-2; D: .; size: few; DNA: TGTGCCAGCAGCTTTAGCCAAGAGACCCAGTACTTC; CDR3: CASSFSQETQYF
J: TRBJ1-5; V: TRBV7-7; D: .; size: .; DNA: TGTGCTAGCAGCCCACGGGCATGTTATAGCAATCAGCCCCAGCATTTT; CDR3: CASSPRACYSNQPQHF
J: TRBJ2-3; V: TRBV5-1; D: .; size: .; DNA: TGCGCCAGCAGCTTGCGTCCGGGGGATGGAACAGATACGCAGTATTTT; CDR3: CASSLRPGDGTDTQYF
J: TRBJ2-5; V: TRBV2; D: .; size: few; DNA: TGTGCCAGCAGTGTTAGTCGATCGGAGACCCAGTACTTC; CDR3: CASSVSRSETQYF
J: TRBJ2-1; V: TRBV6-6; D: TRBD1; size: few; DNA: TGTGCCAGCAGTTGGGACAGGGGGCATGAGCAGTTCTTC; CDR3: CASSWDRGHEQFF
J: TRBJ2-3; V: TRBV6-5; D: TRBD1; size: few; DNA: TGTGCCAGCAGTGCTACGGGACAGGGTAGAGATACGCAGTATTTT; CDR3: CASSATGQGRDTQYF
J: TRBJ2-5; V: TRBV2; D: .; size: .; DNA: TGTGCCAGCGGGTACCAAGAGACCCAGTACTTC; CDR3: CASGYQETQYF